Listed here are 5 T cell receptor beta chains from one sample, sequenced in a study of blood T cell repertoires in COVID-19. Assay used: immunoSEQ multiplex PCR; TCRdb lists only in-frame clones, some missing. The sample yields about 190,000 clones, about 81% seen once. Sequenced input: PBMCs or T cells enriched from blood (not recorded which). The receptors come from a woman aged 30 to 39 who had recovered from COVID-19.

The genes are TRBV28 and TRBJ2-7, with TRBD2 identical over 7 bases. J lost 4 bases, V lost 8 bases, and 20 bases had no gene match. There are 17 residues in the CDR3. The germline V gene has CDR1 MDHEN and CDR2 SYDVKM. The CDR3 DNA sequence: TGTGCCAGCCCTGACGGGGGGTACCTTCGGAACGTGTACGAGCAGTACGTC. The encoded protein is CASPDGGYLRNVYEQYV.

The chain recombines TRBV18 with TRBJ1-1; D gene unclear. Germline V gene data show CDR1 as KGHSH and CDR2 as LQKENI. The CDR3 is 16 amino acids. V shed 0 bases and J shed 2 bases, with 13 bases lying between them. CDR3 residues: CASSPPRPSGNTEAFF. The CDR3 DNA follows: TGTGCCAGCTCACCACCGCGCCCTTCGGGTAACACTGAAGCTTTCTTT.

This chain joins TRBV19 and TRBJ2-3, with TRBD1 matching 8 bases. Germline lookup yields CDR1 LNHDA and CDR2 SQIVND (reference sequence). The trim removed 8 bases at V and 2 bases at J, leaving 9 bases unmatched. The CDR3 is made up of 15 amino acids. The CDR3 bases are TGTGCCAGTGGGACAGGCAGAATTTCCACAGATACGCAGTATTTT. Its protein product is CASGTGRISTDTQYF.

In nucleotides, the CDR3 is TGTGCCAGCAGTTTAAGCTATTCTAATGAGCAGTTCTTC. This translates into CASSLSYSNEQFF. The genes are TRBV27 and TRBJ2-1; the D is unclear. Germline CDR1 reads MNHEY; CDR2 reads SMNVEV (reference sequence). The V end was cut by 2 bases, the J end by 7 bases, with 9 bases between. This CDR3 is built from 13 residues.

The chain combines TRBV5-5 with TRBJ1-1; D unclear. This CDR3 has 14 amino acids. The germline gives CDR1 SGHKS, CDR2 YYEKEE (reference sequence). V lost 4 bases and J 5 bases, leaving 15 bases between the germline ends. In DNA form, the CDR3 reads TGTGCCAGCAGCCCGCCGGGTTGGGTGACTGAAGCTTTCTTT. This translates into CASSPPGWVTEAFF.